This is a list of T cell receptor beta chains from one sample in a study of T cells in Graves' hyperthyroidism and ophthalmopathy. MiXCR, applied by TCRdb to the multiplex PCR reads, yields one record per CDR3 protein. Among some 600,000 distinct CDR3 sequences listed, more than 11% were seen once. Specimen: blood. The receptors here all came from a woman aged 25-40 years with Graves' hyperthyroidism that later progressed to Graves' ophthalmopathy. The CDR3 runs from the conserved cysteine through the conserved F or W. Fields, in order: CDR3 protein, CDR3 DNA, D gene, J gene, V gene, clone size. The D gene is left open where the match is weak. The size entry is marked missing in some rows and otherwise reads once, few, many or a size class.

CASRHRFTDTQYF	TGTGCCAGCAGGCACAGGTTCACAGATACGCAGTATTTT	NA	TRBJ2-3	TRBV2	many
CASSSAGWGSYEQYF	TGTGCCAGCAGTTCAGCCGGTTGGGGCTCCTACGAGCAGTACTTC	NA	TRBJ2-7	TRBV27	NA
CASSYGTGNTDTQYF	TGTGCCAGCAGTTACGGTACGGGAAACACAGATACGCAGTATTTT	NA	TRBJ2-3	TRBV6-2/TRBV6-3	few
CASSFPSSGDSYEQYF	TGTGCCAGCAGTTTCCCTTCTAGCGGAGACAGCTACGAGCAGTACTTC	TRBD2	TRBJ2-7	TRBV12-3/TRBV12-4	many
CASSDRSGYEQYF	TGTGCCAGCTCGGACCGGTCGGGCTACGAGCAGTACTTC	NA	TRBJ2-7	TRBV6-1	many
CASSLGDTSNQPQHF	TGCGCCAGCAGCTTGGGGGACACGTCCAATCAGCCCCAGCATTTT	NA	TRBJ1-5	TRBV5-1	NA
CASSLVTENTEAFF	TGTGCCAGCAGCTTAGTAACAGAGAACACTGAAGCTTTCTTT	NA	TRBJ1-1	TRBV11-2	many
CASSIRARKGTEAFF	TGTGCCAGTAGTATCAGGGCCAGAAAGGGCACTGAAGCTTTCTTT	NA	TRBJ1-1	TRBV19	few
CASSLRSGAGENTGELFF	TGTGCCAGCAGCTTACGCAGTGGGGCAGGGGAGAACACCGGGGAGCTGTTTTTT	NA	TRBJ2-2	TRBV11-3	few
CSVAPGTGVYDEQFF	TGCAGCGTAGCCCCCGGGACAGGGGTTTACGATGAGCAGTTCTTC	TRBD1	TRBJ2-1	TRBV29-1	many
CASSYMGAYNEQFF	TGTGCCAGCAGCTACATGGGAGCCTACAATGAGCAGTTCTTC	NA	TRBJ2-1	TRBV7-3	few
CSGLSGTEAFF	TGCAGTGGTTTGAGTGGGACTGAAGCTTTCTTT	NA	TRBJ1-1	TRBV29-1	NA
CASRGHGQPQHF	TGTGCCAGCAGGGGACACGGTCAGCCCCAGCATTTT	NA	TRBJ1-5	TRBV27	many
CSARDLDGAGGTDTQYF	TGCAGTGCTAGAGATCTGGATGGGGCGGGAGGCACAGATACGCAGTATTTT	TRBD2	TRBJ2-3	TRBV20-1	NA
CSARDTGTGLYEQYF	TGCAGTGCTAGGGACACCGGGACAGGGCTCTACGAGCAGTACTTC	TRBD1	TRBJ2-7	TRBV20-1	many
CASISNYEQYF	TGTGCCAGCATCTCTAATTACGAGCAGTACTTC	NA	TRBJ2-7	TRBV28	NA
CASTQASNSPLHF	TGTGCCAGCACCCAGGCCAGCAATTCACCCCTCCACTTT	NA	TRBJ1-6	TRBV28	many
CASSSGGLYNEQFF	TGTGCCAGTAGTAGTGGGGGGCTCTACAATGAGCAGTTCTTC	NA	TRBJ2-1	TRBV19	many
CASSRQGGGKNSPLHF	TGTGCCAGCAGCCGACAGGGAGGGGGTAAAAATTCACCCCTCCACTTT	TRBD1	TRBJ1-6	TRBV6-1	few
CASSPPGKRVEQYF	TGTGCCAGTAGCCCCCCCGGGAAGAGAGTGGAGCAGTACTTC	NA	TRBJ2-7	TRBV19	NA
CASRPTGADEQYF	TGTGCCAGCAGACCTACCGGCGCGGACGAGCAGTACTTC	NA	TRBJ2-7	TRBV11-2	many
CASSGLGLSYEQYF	TGTGCCAGCAGTGGATTGGGGCTGTCCTACGAGCAGTACTTC	NA	TRBJ2-7	TRBV12-3/TRBV12-4	many
CSVYPGQGTFNYGYTF	TGCAGCGTTTATCCGGGACAGGGCACCTTTAACTATGGCTACACCTTC	TRBD1	TRBJ1-2	TRBV29-1	many
CASSLTNHSPLHF	TGTGCCAGCAGTTTAACGAACCATTCACCCCTCCACTTT	NA	TRBJ1-6	TRBV12-3/TRBV12-4	many
CASSPSIGAINSPLHF	TGCGCCAGCAGCCCGTCGATCGGGGCAATTAATTCACCCCTCCACTTT	NA	TRBJ1-6	TRBV4-3	NA
CASTLRGLYEQYF	TGTGCCAGCACCCTGAGAGGGCTCTACGAGCAGTACTTC	NA	TRBJ2-7	TRBV7-2	few
CASSQALGSEQFF	TGTGCCAGCAGCCAAGCACTCGGGAGTGAGCAGTTCTTC	NA	TRBJ2-1	TRBV14	many
CASGLTDTQYF	TGTGCCAGCGGACTTACAGATACGCAGTATTTT	NA	TRBJ2-3	TRBV12-3/TRBV12-4	many
CASSEPTGTSANNEQFF	TGTGCCAGCAGTGAGCCAACCGGGACTAGCGCAAACAATGAGCAGTTCTTC	TRBD2	TRBJ2-1	TRBV12-3/TRBV12-4	NA
CASSPGTGFPYGYTF	TGTGCCAGTAGCCCCGGGACAGGGTTTCCCTATGGCTACACCTTC	TRBD1	TRBJ1-2	TRBV19	NA
CSAKEQASGPYEQYF	TGCAGTGCTAAAGAGCAGGCTAGCGGGCCCTACGAGCAGTACTTC	TRBD2	TRBJ2-7	TRBV20-1	many
CASSEASDTNTEAFF	TGTGCCAGCAGTGAAGCGTCAGATACGAACACTGAAGCTTTCTTT	NA	TRBJ1-1	TRBV2	many
CASSVVVGGNSPLHF	TGTGCCAGCAGCGTAGTCGTGGGAGGGAATTCACCCCTCCACTTT	NA	TRBJ1-6	TRBV9	many
CASVLRGASEAFF	TGTGCCAGCGTCCTGAGGGGGGCGAGTGAAGCTTTCTTT	NA	TRBJ1-1	TRBV6-1	many
CASSSGDEQFF	TGTGCCAGCAGCTCGGGGGATGAGCAGTTCTTC	NA	TRBJ2-1	TRBV11-2	many
CASSSRTENTEAFF	TGTGCCAGCAGCTCCCGGACGGAGAACACTGAAGCTTTCTTT	NA	TRBJ1-1	TRBV7-9	many
CSAKEQGPYGYTF	TGCAGTGCTAAAGAACAGGGTCCCTATGGCTACACCTTC	NA	TRBJ1-2	TRBV20-1	many
CASSFAFRGGTEAFF	TGTGCCAGCAGTTTCGCCTTTCGGGGCGGCACTGAAGCTTTCTTT	NA	TRBJ1-1	TRBV12-3/TRBV12-4	NA
CASSLILGTSSSYNSPLHF	TGTGCCAGCAGCCTCATACTCGGGACTTCGAGCTCCTATAATTCACCCCTCCACTTT	NA	TRBJ1-6	TRBV3-1	many
CASSYHQGQGRQPQHF	TGTGCCAGCAGCTACCACCAAGGACAGGGCAGACAGCCCCAGCATTTT	TRBD1	TRBJ1-5	TRBV5-6	few
CSVDGGSFYNEQFF	TGCAGCGTTGACGGCGGGTCATTCTACAATGAGCAGTTCTTC	NA	TRBJ2-1	TRBV29-1	many
CAAKVRRVTEAFF	TGTGCCGCTAAGGTACGACGGGTCACTGAAGCTTTCTTT	NA	TRBJ1-1	TRBV6-1	many
CASSTGQGREQYF	TGTGCCAGCAGTACGGGACAGGGACGCGAGCAGTACTTC	TRBD1	TRBJ2-7	TRBV2	many
CASSFQGGGYTF	TGTGCCAGCAGTTTCCAGGGCGGAGGCTACACCTTC	NA	TRBJ1-2	TRBV6-2/TRBV6-3	many
CASTLDRGVGEQYF	TGTGCCAGCACATTGGACAGGGGGGTTGGCGAGCAGTACTTC	TRBD1	TRBJ2-7	TRBV28	NA
CAWGWPQADTQYF	TGTGCCTGGGGGTGGCCCCAGGCAGATACGCAGTATTTT	NA	TRBJ2-3	TRBV30	many
CSATPATEAFF	TGCAGTGCTACACCGGCCACTGAAGCTTTCTTT	NA	TRBJ1-1	TRBV20-1	many
CSAKDRDGSPLHF	TGCAGTGCGAAAGACAGGGACGGGTCACCCCTCCACTTT	TRBD1	TRBJ1-6	TRBV20-1	many
CASSYNRGEHEQYF	TGTGCCAGCAGTTACAACAGGGGGGAACACGAGCAGTACTTC	TRBD1	TRBJ2-7	TRBV6-5	many
CASSLYDGTGGYTF	TGTGCCAGCAGTTTATACGACGGGACGGGTGGCTACACCTTC	NA	TRBJ1-2	TRBV28	many
CASSSGTDSNQPQHF	TGCGCCAGCAGCTCCGGGACGGATAGCAATCAGCCCCAGCATTTT	NA	TRBJ1-5	TRBV5-1	many